The 22 T cell receptor beta chains listed next were all sequenced from one sample in a study of blood T cell repertoires in COVID-19. Here immunoSEQ multiplex PCR was the method, and the copy in TCRdb shows in-frame clones only, minus some. Of about 220,000 clones listed, more than 75% are singletons. Sequenced input: peripheral blood. The receptors come from an elderly woman with COVID-19, enrolled during active disease.

This clone was detected only a few times. This chain joins TRBV11-2 and TRBJ2-7; tentatively, D is TRBD1 (5 bases). The CDR3 runs 12 residues. Germline V gene sequence: CDR1 SGHAT, CDR2 FQNNGV. Deletions cut 2 bases from V and 4 bases from J, with 6 bases between. The CDR3 loop reads CASSLKGYEQYF. CDR3 nucleotides: TGTGCCAGCAGCTTAAAGGGGTACGAGCAGTACTTC.

The chain joins TRBV7-9 to TRBJ2-7; perhaps TRBD2 as D (6 bases). With 5 bases removed from V and 3 bases from J, the gap between germline ends came to 11 bases. The CDR3 contains 13 residues. Germline CDR1 and CDR2: SEHNR and FQNEAQ (reference sequence). CDR3 in amino acids: CASSRPTSYEQYF. The CDR3 coding sequence is TGTGCCAGCAGCCGACCGACTAGCTACGAGCAGTACTTC.

Only a few counts were recorded for this clone. This chain joins TRBV10-3 and TRBJ1-1, with TRBD1 matching over 7 bases. Trimming removed 8 bases from V and 1 base from J; junction bases left unmatched: 1. Germline lookup yields CDR1 ENHRY and CDR2 SYGVKD. The CDR3 extends over 12 amino acids. The CDR3: CAIGTANTEAFF. CDR3 nucleotides: TGTGCCATCGGGACAGCGAACACTGAAGCTTTCTTT.

The genes are TRBV12-3 or TRBV12-4 and TRBJ2-5; D is uncertain. The V end was cut by 5 bases, the J end by 3 bases, with 7 bases between. The CDR3 consists of 12 residues. The CDR3: CASSPREETQYF. The CDR3, as DNA: TGTGCCAGCAGTCCCCGGGAAGAGACCCAGTACTTC.

This chain links TRBV24-1 with TRBJ2-1; 9 bases are shared with TRBD2. Germline V gene sequence: CDR1 KGHDR, CDR2 SFDVKD. CDR3 length equals 15 residues. The trim removed 4 bases at V and 5 bases at J, leaving 5 bases unmatched. The CDR3 DNA reads as TGTGCCACCAGTGAAGGCGGGACTAGCCACAATGAGCAGTTCTTC. This translates into CATSEGGTSHNEQFF.

The J gene is TRBJ1-5, the V gene TRBV27; D remains ambiguous. Between the trimmed V and J ends, which lost 2 bases and 1 base, there was a span of 3 bases. Germline CDR1 MNHEY, CDR2 SMNVEV (reference sequence). The CDR3 is 13 amino acids. CDR3 DNA: TGTGCCAGCAGTTTACAGAGCAATCAGCCCCAGCATTTT. Amino acids: CASSLQSNQPQHF.

The rearrangement uses TRBV20-1 and TRBJ1-6; a weak D match, TRBD1 (5 bases). CDR1 and CDR2 (germline): DFQATT, SNEGSKA (reference sequence). V gave up 3 bases and J gave up 9 bases, with 18 bases separating them. This CDR3 region has 15 residues. Here the CDR3 reads CSASKAQGLFSPLHF. CDR3 nucleotide sequence: TGCAGTGCTAGTAAGGCGCAGGGCCTGTTTTCACCCCTCCACTTT.

The V call is TRBV5-6, the J call TRBJ2-7, with TRBD2 matching over 13 bases. Per germline, CDR1 SGHDT and CDR2 YYEEEE. Losses at the gene ends were 3 bases for V and 3 bases for J; bases not matched to a gene: 3. The CDR3 has 15 residues. CDR3 in amino acids: CASSSGLAGVYEQYF. CDR3 coding DNA: TGTGCCAGCAGCTCCGGACTAGCGGGGGTCTACGAGCAGTACTTC.

The rearrangement links TRBV7-9 to TRBJ2-7, with TRBD2 identical over 13 bases. The CDR3 runs 15 residues. CDR1 and CDR2 (germline): SEHNR, FQNEAQ (reference sequence). V shed 5 bases and J 4 bases; nucleotides not matched to a gene: 5. The CDR3 DNA reads TGTGCCAGCAGCCACCCGGGACTAGCGGGATACGAGCAGTACTTC. Residues: CASSHPGLAGYEQYF.

This clone was counted only a few times. This chain links TRBV13 with TRBJ1-5; no clear D gene. The CDR3 runs 14 residues. The germline V and J ends were trimmed by 0 bases and 6 bases, with 9 bases remaining between them. Per the germline V gene, CDR1 is PRHDT and CDR2 is FYEKMQ (reference sequence). The chain's CDR3 is CASSLGLTSQPQHF. CDR3 sequence (DNA): TGTGCCAGCAGCTTAGGCCTGACATCTCAGCCCCAGCATTTT.

The CDR3 protein is CASSGPGQGANEQYF. The CDR3, as DNA: TGTGCCAGCAGCGGTCCGGGACAGGGGGCCAACGAGCAGTACTTC. The rearrangement uses TRBV28 and TRBJ2-7; 12 bases map to TRBD1. Germline CDR1 is MDHEN and CDR2 is SYDVKM. The CDR3 extends over 15 amino acids. J gave up 5 bases and V 6 bases, and 8 bases lay outside the gene matches.

A note on this clone: Other DNA variants within this sample encode the same CDR3. The J gene is TRBJ1-1, the V gene TRBV28, with TRBD1 as a possible D gene (5 bases). CDR3 length equals 13 residues. V was shortened by 8 bases and J by 0 bases, with 10 bases between the two germline ends. Germline lookup yields CDR1 MDHEN and CDR2 SYDVKM. The CDR3 bases are TGTGCCAGCCGACCAGGGCTGAACACTGAAGCTTTCTTT. Amino acid sequence: CASRPGLNTEAFF.

Here the CDR3 DNA reads TGTGCCAGCAGCTTGGGGAACAGGGTTGAAAAACTGTTTTTT. Its protein product is CASSLGNRVEKLFF. This chain joins TRBV7-2 and TRBJ1-4, with a weak D call TRBD1 (6 bases). The CDR3 is 14 residues long. Per germline, CDR1 SGHTA and CDR2 FQGNSA. V was clipped by 3 bases and J by 7 bases, with 12 bases between them.

The rearrangement joins TRBV27 to TRBJ1-2; no clear D gene. Trimming left V 4 bases short and J 3 bases short, with 6 bases between. The V gene's germline CDR1 is MNHEY and CDR2 SMNVEV (reference sequence). CDR3 length: 12 residues. The CDR3 region has the DNA TGTGCCAGCAGTTCCAGATACTATGGCTACACCTTC. This translates into CASSSRYYGYTF.

The rearrangement joins TRBV28 to TRBJ1-4, with D tentatively TRBD1 (6 bases). The V end was cut by 7 bases, the J end by 8 bases, with 8 bases between. The CDR3 is 11 amino acids. CDR1 and CDR2 from the germline V gene are MDHEN and SYDVKM. The CDR3 is CASKQGEKLFF. The CDR3 region has the DNA TGTGCCAGCAAACAGGGAGAAAAACTGTTTTTT.

This clone occurred a few times. The chain employs TRBV5-4 and TRBJ2-1, with 8 bases that match TRBD2. The CDR3 contains 14 residues. The germline gives CDR1 SGHNT, CDR2 YYREEE (reference sequence). V was pared by 3 bases and J by 6 bases, with 5 bases of the junction left unmatched. The CDR3 DNA is TGTGCCAGCAGCTATCGGCTAGCGGGCAATGAGCAGTTCTTC. This encodes CASSYRLAGNEQFF.

V is TRBV27 and J is TRBJ2-7, with a weak D call TRBD2 (5 bases). The CDR3 sequence is 12 residues long. CDR1 and CDR2 (germline): MNHEY, SMNVEV (reference sequence). V was trimmed by 6 bases and J by 4 bases, leaving 10 bases between them. The CDR3 is CASSREGYEQYF. CDR3 nucleotides: TGTGCCAGCAGCCGCGAGGGTTACGAGCAGTACTTC.

The CDR3 DNA is TGTGCCAGCAGCTTGGGGCGGGGGTCCACAGATACGCAGTATTTT. This codes for CASSLGRGSTDTQYF. V is TRBV11-3 and J is TRBJ2-3, with 7 bases matching TRBD2. Per germline, CDR1 SGHNT and CDR2 YENEEA. The V segment lost 3 bases and the J segment 2 bases; nucleotides outside the gene matches: 5. The CDR3 spans 15 residues.

This rearrangement joins TRBV11-2 to TRBJ2-7, with a tentative D call TRBD2 (6 bases). V lost 1 base to trimming and J lost 5 bases, with 9 bases between them. The CDR3 contains 13 residues. Germline V lookup: CDR1 SGHAT, CDR2 FQNNGV. CDR3 protein: CASSLGGGDEQYF. The CDR3 DNA follows: TGTGCCAGCAGCTTAGGAGGCGGGGACGAGCAGTACTTC. Looking up the rest from reference TRBV11-2 and TRBJ2-7 gives the full variable domain: EAGVAQSPRYKIIEKRQSVAFWCNPISGHATLYWYQQILGQGPKLLIQFQNNGVVDDSQLPKDRFSAERLKGVDSTLKIQPAKLEDSAVYLCASSLGGGDEQYFGPGTRLTVT.

V usage is TRBV6-6 and J usage is TRBJ1-1; D unresolved. Germline V CDR1 and CDR2: MNHNY, SVGAGI (reference sequence). Trimming removed 7 bases at V and 1 base at J, with 10 bases between. CDR3 length: 13 residues. The CDR3 sequence: CASKPYENTEAFF. The CDR3 DNA follows: TGTGCCAGCAAGCCATACGAGAACACTGAAGCTTTCTTT.

This clone was recorded only once. The V and J genes are TRBV6-5 and TRBJ2-7; TRBD1 agrees at 10 bases. V was clipped by 5 bases and J by 5 bases; unmatched bases: 3. CDR3 length: 13 residues. From germline, CDR1 is MNHEY and CDR2 SVGAGI. This chain's CDR3 is CASSRDRGHEQYF. The CDR3 nucleotides are TGTGCCAGCAGTAGGGACAGGGGCCACGAGCAGTACTTC.

The chain recombines TRBV7-9 with TRBJ1-4; D perhaps matches TRBD1 (5 bases). V lost 5 bases and J 2 bases, leaving 15 bases between the germline ends. The CDR3 sequence is 16 residues long. Germline lookup yields CDR1 SEHNR and CDR2 FQNEAQ (reference sequence). This CDR3 reads CASSRGSGTTNEKLFF. DNA of the CDR3: TGTGCCAGCAGCCGAGGGAGTGGGACTACTAATGAAAAACTGTTTTTT.